What follows is one T cell receptor (beta chain) and its context. The method was immunoSEQ multiplex PCR; TCRdb's version includes in-frame clones alone and lacks a portion of them. The sample has 75,000 to 100,000 clones, more than 70% seen once; the top ten hold about 15%. This CDR3 region has 14 residues. Germline assignment: CDR1 MNHEY and CDR2 SVGAGI. With 4 bases removed from V and 3 bases from J, the gap between germline ends came to 13 bases. This entry belongs to a study of Ad26.COV2.S vaccination and SARS-CoV-2 variants. V is TRBV6-5 and J is TRBJ2-7; a weak D match, TRBD1 (6 bases). Material: peripheral blood, obtained after recovery from COVID-19. The TCR comes from a human donor who had recovered from COVID-19. The CDR3 sequence: CASSSSRGNYEQYF. CDR3 nucleotide sequence: TGTGCCAGCAGTTCGAGTAGGGGGAACTACGAGCAGTACTTC.